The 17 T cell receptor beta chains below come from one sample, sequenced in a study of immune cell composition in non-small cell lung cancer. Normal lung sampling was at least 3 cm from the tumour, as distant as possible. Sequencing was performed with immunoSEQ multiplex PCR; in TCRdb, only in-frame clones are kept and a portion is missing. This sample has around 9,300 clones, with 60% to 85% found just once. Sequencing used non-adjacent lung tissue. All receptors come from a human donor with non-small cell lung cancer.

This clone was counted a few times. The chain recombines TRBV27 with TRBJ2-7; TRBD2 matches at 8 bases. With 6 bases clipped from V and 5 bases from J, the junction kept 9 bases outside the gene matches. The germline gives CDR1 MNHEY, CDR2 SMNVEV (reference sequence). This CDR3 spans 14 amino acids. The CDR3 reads CASRRGGWLNEQYF. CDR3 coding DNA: TGTGCCAGCAGACGGGGGGGGTGGCTGAACGAGCAGTACTTC.

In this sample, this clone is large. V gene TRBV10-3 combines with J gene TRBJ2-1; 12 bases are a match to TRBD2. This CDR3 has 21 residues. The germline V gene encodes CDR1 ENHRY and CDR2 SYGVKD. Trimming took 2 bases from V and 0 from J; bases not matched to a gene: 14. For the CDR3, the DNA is TGTGCCATCAGTGAGATAATGGCGTCTAGCGGGGGGGAAAGCTCCTACAATGAGCAGTTCTTC. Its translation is CAISEIMASSGGESSYNEQFF.

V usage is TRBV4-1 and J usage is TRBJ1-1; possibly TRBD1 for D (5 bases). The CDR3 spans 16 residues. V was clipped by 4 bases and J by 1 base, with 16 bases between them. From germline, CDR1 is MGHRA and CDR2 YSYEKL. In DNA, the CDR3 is TGCGCCAGCAGCCCCATGGGCGGAGGGGCGAACACTGAAGCTTTCTTT. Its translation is CASSPMGGGANTEAFF.

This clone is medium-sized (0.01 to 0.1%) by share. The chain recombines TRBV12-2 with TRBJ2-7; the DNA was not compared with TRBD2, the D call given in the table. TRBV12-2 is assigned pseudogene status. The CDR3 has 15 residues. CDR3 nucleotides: TGTGCAAGTCGCTCCCCGCGAGAGGGTGGGTACGAGCAGTACTTC. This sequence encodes CASRSPREGGYEQYF.

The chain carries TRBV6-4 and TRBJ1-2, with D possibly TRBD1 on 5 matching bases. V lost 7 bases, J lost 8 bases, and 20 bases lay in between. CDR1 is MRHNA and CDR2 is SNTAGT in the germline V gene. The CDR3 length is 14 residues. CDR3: CASTGGGKDNGYTF. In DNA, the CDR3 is TGTGCCAGCACCGGGGGGGGGAAGGACAACGGCTACACCTTC.

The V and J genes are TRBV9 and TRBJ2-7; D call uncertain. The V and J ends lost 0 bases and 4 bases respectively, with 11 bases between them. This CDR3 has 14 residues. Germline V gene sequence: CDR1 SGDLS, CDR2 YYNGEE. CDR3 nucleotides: TGTGCCAGCAGCGTAGACCCCTTCGGGTACGAGCAGTACTTC. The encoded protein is CASSVDPFGYEQYF.

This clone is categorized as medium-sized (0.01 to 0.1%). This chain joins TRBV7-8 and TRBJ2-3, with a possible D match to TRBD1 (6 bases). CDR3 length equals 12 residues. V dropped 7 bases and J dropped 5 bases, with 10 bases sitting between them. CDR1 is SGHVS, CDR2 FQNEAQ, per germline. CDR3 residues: CASTIGGDTQYF. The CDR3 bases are TGTGCCAGCACCATAGGGGGAGATACGCAGTATTTT.

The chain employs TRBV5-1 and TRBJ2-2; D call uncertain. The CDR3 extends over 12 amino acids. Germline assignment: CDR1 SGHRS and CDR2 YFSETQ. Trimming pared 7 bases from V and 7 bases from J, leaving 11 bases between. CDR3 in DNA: TGCGCCAGCCGGACCAGTGGCGGGGAGCTGTTTTTT. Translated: CASRTSGGELFF.

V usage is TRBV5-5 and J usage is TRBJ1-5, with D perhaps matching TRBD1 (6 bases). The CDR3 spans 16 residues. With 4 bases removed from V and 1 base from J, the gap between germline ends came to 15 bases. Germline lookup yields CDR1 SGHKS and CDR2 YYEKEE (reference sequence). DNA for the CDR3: TGTGCCAGCAGCCTGACGACGGGGGCGAGCAATCAGCCCCAGCATTTT. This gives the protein CASSLTTGASNQPQHF.

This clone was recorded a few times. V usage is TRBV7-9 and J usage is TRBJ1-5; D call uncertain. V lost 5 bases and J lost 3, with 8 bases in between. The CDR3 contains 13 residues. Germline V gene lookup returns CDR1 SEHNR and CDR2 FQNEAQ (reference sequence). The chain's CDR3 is CASSPQVNQPQHF. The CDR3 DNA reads TGTGCCAGCAGCCCCCAGGTCAATCAGCCCCAGCATTTT.

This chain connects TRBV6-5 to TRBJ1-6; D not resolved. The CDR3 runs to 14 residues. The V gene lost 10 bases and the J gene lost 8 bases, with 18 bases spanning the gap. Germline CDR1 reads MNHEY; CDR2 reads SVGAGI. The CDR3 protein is CATRAGDVDSPLHF. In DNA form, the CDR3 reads TGTGCCACCCGGGCGGGAGACGTTGATTCACCCCTCCACTTT.

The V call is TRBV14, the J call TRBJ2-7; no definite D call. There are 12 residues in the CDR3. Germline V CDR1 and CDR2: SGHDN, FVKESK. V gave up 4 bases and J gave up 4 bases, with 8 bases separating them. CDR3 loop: CASSPSDYEQYF. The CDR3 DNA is TGTGCCAGCAGCCCCTCAGATTACGAGCAGTACTTC.

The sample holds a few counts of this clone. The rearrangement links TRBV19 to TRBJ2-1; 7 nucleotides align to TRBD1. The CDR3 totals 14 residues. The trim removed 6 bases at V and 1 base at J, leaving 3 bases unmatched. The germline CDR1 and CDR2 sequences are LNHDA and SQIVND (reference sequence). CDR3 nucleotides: TGTGCCAGTAGCCTGGGACAGTCCTACAATGAGCAGTTCTTC. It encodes CASSLGQSYNEQFF.

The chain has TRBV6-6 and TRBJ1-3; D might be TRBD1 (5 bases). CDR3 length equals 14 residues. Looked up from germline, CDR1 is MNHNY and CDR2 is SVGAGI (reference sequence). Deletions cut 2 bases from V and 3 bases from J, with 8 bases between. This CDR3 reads CASSYTDSGNTIYF. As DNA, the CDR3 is TGTGCCAGCAGTTACACCGACAGTGGAAACACCATATATTTT.

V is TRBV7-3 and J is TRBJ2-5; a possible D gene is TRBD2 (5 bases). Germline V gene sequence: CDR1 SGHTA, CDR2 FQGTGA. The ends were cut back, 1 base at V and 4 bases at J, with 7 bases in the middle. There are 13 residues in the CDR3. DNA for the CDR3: TGTGCCAGCAGCTTAAGACGGGGAGAGACCCAGTACTTC. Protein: CASSLRRGETQYF. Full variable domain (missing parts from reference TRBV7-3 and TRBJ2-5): GAGVSQTPSNKVTEKGKYVELRCDPISGHTALYWYRQSLGQGPEFLIYFQGTGAADDSGLPNDRFFAVRPEGSVSTLKIQRTERGDSAVYLCASSLRRGETQYFGPGTRLLVL.

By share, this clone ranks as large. As DNA, the CDR3 is TGTGCCAGCAGCAACACCGGGGAGCTGTTTTTT. Translating gives CASSNTGELFF. This rearrangement joins TRBV5-6 to TRBJ2-2; no clear D. V lost 4 bases and J 2 bases, leaving 0 bases between the germline ends. CDR3 length equals 11 residues. The germline CDR1 and CDR2 sequences are SGHDT and YYEEEE.

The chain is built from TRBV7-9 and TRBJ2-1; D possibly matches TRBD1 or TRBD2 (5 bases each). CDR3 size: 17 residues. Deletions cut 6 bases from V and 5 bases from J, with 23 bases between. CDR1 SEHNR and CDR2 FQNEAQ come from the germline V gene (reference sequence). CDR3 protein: CASRSKNTGTGNNEQFF. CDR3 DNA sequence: TGTGCCAGCAGGAGCAAGAACACCGGGACGGGGAACAATGAGCAGTTCTTC.